Following are 10 T cell receptor beta chains from one sample sequenced in a study of blood T cell repertoires in COVID-19. Libraries were prepared by immunoSEQ multiplex PCR; TCRdb keeps only in-frame clonotypes and omits some of them. The sample yields about 100,000 clones, roughly 90% seen once. The sequenced material came from peripheral blood. The receptors originated from a middle-aged man with active or convalescent COVID-19.

CDR3 DNA: TGTGCCAGCAGCCAAATCAAACAGGGCCCGGTCCTGAATGAGCAGTTCTTC. Translation: CASSQIKQGPVLNEQFF. V usage is TRBV3-1 (or the pseudogene TRBV3-2) and J usage is TRBJ2-1; TRBD1 might be the D (6 bases). V was cut by 2 bases and J by 7 bases, with 21 bases left in between. Germline V gives CDR1 LGHDT, CDR2 YNNKEL (reference sequence). The CDR3 has 17 amino acids.

This clone was seen once. V is TRBV9 and J is TRBJ2-5; D ambiguous. Germline V gene data show CDR1 as SGDLS and CDR2 as YYNGEE. This CDR3 spans 13 amino acids. V was trimmed by 3 bases and J by 5 bases, leaving 11 bases between them. Here the CDR3 reads CASSEEVGETQYF. CDR3 coding DNA: TGTGCCAGCAGCGAAGAAGTCGGGGAGACCCAGTACTTC. Drawing the rest from reference TRBV9 and TRBJ2-5, the complete variable domain is DSGVTQTPKHLITATGQRVTLRCSPRSGDLSVYWYQQSLDQGLQFLIQYYNGEERAKGNILERFSAQQFPDLHSELNLSSLELGDSALYFCASSEEVGETQYFGPGTRLLVL.

CDR3 DNA sequence: TGCAGCGTTTACCACGGGGGTGCCTACGAGCAGTACTTC. This translates into CSVYHGGAYEQYF. The chain joins TRBV29-1 to TRBJ2-7; tentatively, D is TRBD2 (6 bases). CDR3 size: 13 residues. Trimming pared 5 bases from V and 2 bases from J, leaving 13 bases between. Germline V gives CDR1 SQVTM, CDR2 ANQGSEA.

The chain recombines TRBV7-2 with TRBJ1-3; D may be TRBD1 (6 bases). The V end lost 5 bases, the J end lost 2 bases, and 13 bases lay between the germline ends. CDR3 length: 15 residues. Per the germline V gene, CDR1 is SGHTA and CDR2 is FQGNSA. For the CDR3, the DNA is TGTGCCAGCAGCGGCATGGGGGCGGCTGGAAACACCATATATTTT. Protein: CASSGMGAAGNTIYF. Looking up the rest from reference TRBV7-2 and TRBJ1-3 gives the full variable domain: GAGVSQSPSNKVTEKGKDVELRCDPISGHTALYWYRQSLGQGLEFLIYFQGNSAPDKSGLPSDRFSAERTGGSVSTLTIQRTQQEDSAVYLCASSGMGAAGNTIYFGEGSWLTVV.

The V call is TRBV5-4, the J call TRBJ2-5, with unresolved D. Trimming removed 0 bases at V and 4 bases at J, with 7 bases between. The CDR3 length is 13 residues. The germline V gene encodes CDR1 SGHNT and CDR2 YYREEE (reference sequence). The CDR3 protein is CASSLGPSETQYF. CDR3 bases: TGTGCCAGCAGCTTGGGGCCCTCAGAGACCCAGTACTTC.

The rearrangement links TRBV27 to TRBJ2-1; 7 positions match TRBD1. The length of the CDR3 is 16 residues. Germline CDR1 MNHEY, CDR2 SMNVEV (reference sequence). With 6 bases clipped from V and 0 bases from J, the junction kept 8 bases outside the gene matches. In DNA form, the CDR3 reads TGTGCCAGCAGGCTAGGGGGCTTAAGCTCCTACAATGAGCAGTTCTTC. Translation gives CASRLGGLSSYNEQFF.

The chain is built from TRBV29-1 and TRBJ1-1, with a tentative D call TRBD1 (5 bases). The CDR3 length is 13 residues. The germline V gene has CDR1 SQVTM and CDR2 ANQGSEA. V was cut by 3 bases and J by 4 bases, with 12 bases left in between. CDR3 coding DNA: TGCAGCGTTGACCGTCAGGGAGGCACTGAAGCTTTCTTT. It encodes CSVDRQGGTEAFF.

This chain joins TRBV7-2 and TRBJ1-2; 8 bases fit TRBD1. CDR1 and CDR2 (germline): SGHTA, FQGNSA. CDR3 size: 14 residues. V was pared by 0 bases and J by 8 bases, with 5 bases of the junction left unmatched. For the CDR3, the DNA is TGTGCCAGCAGCTTAGCTCAGGGGGCGTTCGGCTACACCTTC. Translation: CASSLAQGAFGYTF.

V is TRBV24-1 and J is TRBJ2-1; 9 bases line up with TRBD1. The length of the CDR3 is 17 residues. V was pared by 5 bases and J by 6 bases, with 13 bases of the junction left unmatched. Germline CDR1 is KGHDR and CDR2 is SFDVKD. The CDR3 is CATSAAPGQGAGNEQFF. CDR3 sequence (DNA): TGTGCCACCAGTGCCGCCCCGGGACAGGGTGCAGGCAATGAGCAGTTCTTC.

The chain joins TRBV28 to TRBJ2-1; 11 bases match TRBD1. CDR3 size: 18 residues. Germline V CDR1 and CDR2: MDHEN, SYDVKM. V shed 4 bases, J shed 3 bases, and the junction held 11 bases outside the gene matches. The CDR3 DNA sequence: TGTGCCAGCAGTTCCACTTACCGGGACAGGGGGGACTACAATGAGCAGTTCTTC. Translated, it gives CASSSTYRDRGDYNEQFF. Full variable domain (outside the CDR3, taken from reference TRBV28 and TRBJ2-1): DVKVTQSSRYLVKRTGEKVFLECVQDMDHENMFWYRQDPGLGLRLIYFSYDVKMKEKGDIPEGYSVSREKKERFSLILESASTNQTSMYLCASSSTYRDRGDYNEQFFGPGTRLTVL.